A single sample is the source of the 6 T cell receptor beta chains below, sequenced in a study of shared clonotypes between healthy human individuals. Profiling relied on immunoSEQ multiplex PCR, and the TCRdb table lists in-frame clones only, not all of them. The sample lists over a million clones; roughly 96% were seen once. Sequenced input: naive CD4+ T cells sorted from blood. The sample's subset: CD45RA+ positively selected. The receptors were sampled from a man younger than 45 in good health.

The J gene is TRBJ1-4, the V gene TRBV7-9; possible D gene TRBD1, 5 bases. Germline CDR1 is SEHNR and CDR2 is FQNEAQ (reference sequence). The CDR3 is 14 amino acids. The V end was cut by 2 bases, the J end by 8 bases, with 12 bases between. CDR3 amino acids: CASSLRSGSEKLFF. The CDR3 DNA follows: TGTGCCAGCAGCTTACGTTCAGGGAGCGAAAAACTGTTTTTT.

The chain combines TRBV18 with TRBJ2-2; 7 nucleotides match TRBD1. The CDR3 spans 15 residues. Germline CDR1 is KGHSH and CDR2 is LQKENI. Germline trimming cut 5 bases from V and 0 bases from J; bases unmatched to any gene: 3. CDR3 sequence: CASSTGQTNTGELFF. The CDR3 region has the DNA TGTGCCAGCTCAACGGGACAGACGAACACCGGGGAGCTGTTTTTT.

Here the CDR3 reads CASRPWTAGPTGELFF. Here the CDR3 DNA reads TGTGCCAGTCGACCGTGGACAGCTGGCCCCACCGGGGAGCTGTTTTTT. This chain connects TRBV19 to TRBJ2-2, with D tentatively TRBD1 (6 bases). Trimming removed 8 bases from V and 4 bases from J, with 20 bases in between. The CDR3 loop spans 16 amino acids. The V gene's germline CDR1 is LNHDA and CDR2 SQIVND (reference sequence).

The V gene is TRBV2, the J gene TRBJ2-3; D is unresolved. V lost 5 bases and J 0 bases, leaving 6 bases between the germline ends. The germline gives CDR1 SNHLY, CDR2 FYNNEI. There are 13 residues in the CDR3. The CDR3 DNA reads TGTGCCAGCAGTATAGAGAGCACAGATACGCAGTATTTT. Its translation: CASSIESTDTQYF. Filled out from reference TRBV2 and TRBJ2-3, the complete variable domain reads EPEVTQTPSHQVTQMGQEVILRCVPISNHLYFYWYRQILGQKVEFLVSFYNNEISEKSEIFDDQFSVERPDGSNFTLKIRSTKLEDSAMYFCASSIESTDTQYFGPGTRLTVL.

The chain uses TRBV6-6 and TRBJ1-4, with TRBD1 as a possible D gene (5 bases). The CDR3 is made up of 15 amino acids. The germline gives CDR1 MNHNY, CDR2 SVGAGI (reference sequence). Trimming shortened V by 2 bases and J by 4 bases, and 11 bases separated the two germline ends. Written as DNA, the CDR3 is TGTGCCAGCAGTTACGGGGGACTGGTTAATGAAAAACTGTTTTTT. Protein product: CASSYGGLVNEKLFF.

This clone came up once. The J gene is TRBJ1-5, the V gene TRBV5-8; tentative D call: TRBD1 (5 bases). V lost 4 bases, J lost 3 bases, and 20 bases lay in between. This CDR3 is built from 17 residues. The V gene's germline CDR1 is SGHTS and CDR2 YDEGEE. CDR3 DNA sequence: TGTGCCAGCAGCCCCATTGGGCGAGGGGATTTCAATCAGCCCCAGCATTTT. Amino acid sequence: CASSPIGRGDFNQPQHF.